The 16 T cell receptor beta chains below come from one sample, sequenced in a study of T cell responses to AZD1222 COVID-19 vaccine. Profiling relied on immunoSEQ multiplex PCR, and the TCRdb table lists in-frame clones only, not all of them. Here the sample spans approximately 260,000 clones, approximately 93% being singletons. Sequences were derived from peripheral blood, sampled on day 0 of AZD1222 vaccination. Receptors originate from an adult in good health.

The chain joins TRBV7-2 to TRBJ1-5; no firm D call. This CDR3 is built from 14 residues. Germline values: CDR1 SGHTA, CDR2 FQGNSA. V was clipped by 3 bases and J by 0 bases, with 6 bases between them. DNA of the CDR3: TGTGCCAGCAGCTTCCGGGCTAGCAATCAGCCCCAGCATTTT. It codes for CASSFRASNQPQHF.

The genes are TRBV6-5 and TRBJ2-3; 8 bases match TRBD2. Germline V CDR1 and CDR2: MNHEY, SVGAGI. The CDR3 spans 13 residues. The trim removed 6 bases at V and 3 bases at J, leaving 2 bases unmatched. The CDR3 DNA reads TGTGCCAGCAGAAGCGGGAGAACAGATACGCAGTATTTT. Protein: CASRSGRTDTQYF.

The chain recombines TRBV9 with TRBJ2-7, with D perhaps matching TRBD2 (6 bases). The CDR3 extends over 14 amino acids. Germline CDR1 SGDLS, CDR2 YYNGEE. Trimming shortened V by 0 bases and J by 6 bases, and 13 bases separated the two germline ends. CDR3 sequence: CASSVVGGTGEQYF. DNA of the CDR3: TGTGCCAGCAGCGTAGTTGGGGGGACGGGCGAGCAGTACTTC.

CDR3 coding DNA: TGTGCCAGCAGCCAAGGGGCCGCGGGCACTGAAGCTTTCTTT. Protein product: CASSQGAAGTEAFF. The J gene is TRBJ1-1, the V gene TRBV3-1 (or the pseudogene TRBV3-2); D is unclear. The CDR3 loop spans 14 amino acids. Germline-derived CDR1 and CDR2 are LGHDT and YNNKEL (reference sequence). Trimming removed 1 base from V and 4 bases from J, with 10 bases in between.

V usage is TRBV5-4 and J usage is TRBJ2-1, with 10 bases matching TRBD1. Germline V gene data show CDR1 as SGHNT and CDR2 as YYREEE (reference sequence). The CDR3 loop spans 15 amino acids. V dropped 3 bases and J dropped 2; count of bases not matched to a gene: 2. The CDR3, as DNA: TGTGCCAGCAGCTCAGGACAGGGGGCCTACAATGAGCAGTTCTTC. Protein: CASSSGQGAYNEQFF.

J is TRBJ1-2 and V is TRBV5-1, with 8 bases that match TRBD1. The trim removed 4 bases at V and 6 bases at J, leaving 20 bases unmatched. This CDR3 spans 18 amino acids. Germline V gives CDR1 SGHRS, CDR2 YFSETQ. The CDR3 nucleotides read TGCGCCAGCAGCCCACACACCAGGACAGGGCTCTTGATCGATGGCTACACCTTC. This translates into CASSPHTRTGLLIDGYTF.

CDR3 sequence (DNA): TGCGCCAGCAGCCAAGATGGGTCAGGAGGAGAGACCCAGTACTTC. As protein: CASSQDGSGGETQYF. The chain recombines TRBV4-1 with TRBJ2-5, with D perhaps TRBD2 (5 bases). Germline CDR1 and CDR2: MGHRA and YSYEKL. The V gene lost 0 bases and the J gene lost 4 bases, with 12 bases spanning the gap. This CDR3 is 15 amino acids long.

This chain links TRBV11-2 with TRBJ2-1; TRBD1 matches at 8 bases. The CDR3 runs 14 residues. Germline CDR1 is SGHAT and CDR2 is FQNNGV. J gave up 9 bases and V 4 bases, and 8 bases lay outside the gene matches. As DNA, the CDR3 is TGTGCCAGCAGCTCTCTACAGGGGGGCGGTGAGCAGTTCTTC. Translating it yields CASSSLQGGGEQFF.

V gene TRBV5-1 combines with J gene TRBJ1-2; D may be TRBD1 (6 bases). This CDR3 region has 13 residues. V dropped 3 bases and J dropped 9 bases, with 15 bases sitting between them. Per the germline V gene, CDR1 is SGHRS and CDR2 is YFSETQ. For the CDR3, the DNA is TGCGCCAGCAGCTCAGAGACAGGAATGAGCTACACCTTC. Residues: CASSSETGMSYTF.

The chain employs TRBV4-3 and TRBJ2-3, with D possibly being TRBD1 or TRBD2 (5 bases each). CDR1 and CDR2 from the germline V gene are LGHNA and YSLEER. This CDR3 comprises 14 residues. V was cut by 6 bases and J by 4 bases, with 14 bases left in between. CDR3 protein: CASSRGRQADTQYF. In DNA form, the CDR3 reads TGCGCCAGCAGTCGGGGACGTCAAGCAGATACGCAGTATTTT.

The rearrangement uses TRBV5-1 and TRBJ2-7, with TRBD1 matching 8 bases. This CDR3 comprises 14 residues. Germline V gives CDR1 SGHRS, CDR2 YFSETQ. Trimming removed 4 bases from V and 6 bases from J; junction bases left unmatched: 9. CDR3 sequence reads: CASSAGQGKGEQYF. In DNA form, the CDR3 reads TGCGCCAGCAGCGCCGGACAGGGTAAGGGCGAGCAGTACTTC. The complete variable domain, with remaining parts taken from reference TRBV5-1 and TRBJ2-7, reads KAGVTQTPRYLIKTRGQQVTLSCSPISGHRSVSWYQQTPGQGLQFLFEYFSETQRNKGNFPGRFSGRQFSNSRSEMNVSTLELGDSALYLCASSAGQGKGEQYFGPGTRLTVT.

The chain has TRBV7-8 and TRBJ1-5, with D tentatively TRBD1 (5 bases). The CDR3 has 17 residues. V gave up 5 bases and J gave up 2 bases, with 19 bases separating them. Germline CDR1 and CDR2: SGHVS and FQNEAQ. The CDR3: CASSLRSGGGRNQPQHF. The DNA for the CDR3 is TGTGCCAGCAGCCTCCGGAGCGGGGGGGGTCGCAATCAGCCCCAGCATTTT.

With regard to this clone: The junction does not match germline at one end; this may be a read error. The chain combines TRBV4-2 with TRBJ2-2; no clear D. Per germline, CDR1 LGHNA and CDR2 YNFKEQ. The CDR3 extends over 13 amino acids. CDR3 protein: CASRRASTGELFF. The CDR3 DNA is TGTGCGAGCAGAAGGGCGAGCACCGGGGAGCTGTTTTTT.

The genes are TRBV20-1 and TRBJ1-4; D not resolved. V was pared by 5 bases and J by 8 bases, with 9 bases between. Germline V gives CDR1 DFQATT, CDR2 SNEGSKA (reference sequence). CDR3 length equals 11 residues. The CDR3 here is CSAFIREKLFF. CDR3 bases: TGCAGTGCTTTTATCCGGGAAAAACTGTTTTTT.

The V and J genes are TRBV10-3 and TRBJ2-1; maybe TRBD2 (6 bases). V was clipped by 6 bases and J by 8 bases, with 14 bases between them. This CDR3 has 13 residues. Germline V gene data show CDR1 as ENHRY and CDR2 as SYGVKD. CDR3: CAIRRSGLDEQFF. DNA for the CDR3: TGTGCCATCAGGAGGTCGGGACTTGATGAGCAGTTCTTC.

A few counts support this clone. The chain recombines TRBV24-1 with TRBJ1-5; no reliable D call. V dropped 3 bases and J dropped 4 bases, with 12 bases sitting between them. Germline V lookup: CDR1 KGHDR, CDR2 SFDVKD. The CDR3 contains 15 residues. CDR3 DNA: TGTGCCACCAGTGATGGACGGAGCCTAAATCAGCCCCAGCATTTT. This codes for CATSDGRSLNQPQHF.